Listed here are 13 T cell receptor beta chains from one sample, sequenced in a study of immune heterogeneity within non-small cell lung tumors. Multiplex PCR (32 V and 13 J primers) was used to amplify the TCR beta CDR3. TCRdb analysed the multiplex PCR reads with MiXCR anew, one entry per CDR3 protein. The sample contains roughly 14,000 distinct CDR3 sequences, approximately 30% of which appear only once. Bulk tumor genomic DNA (about 590 ng per sample) served as template. From each primary tumor, several far-apart biopsies were obtained during surgery. Patients underwent curative surgery for non-small cell lung cancer (untreated and newly diagnosed). Sequenced material: lung tumor tissue. The receptors originated from a man in his forties with non-small cell lung cancer.

In its sample, this clonotype is medium-sized. V and J are TRBV6-1 and TRBJ2-7; D unresolved. The V gene's germline CDR1 is MNHNS and CDR2 SASEGT. The V end was cut by 9 bases, the J end by 4 bases, with 16 bases between. The CDR3 is 13 amino acids. This CDR3 reads CARGGRSIYEQYF. CDR3 sequence (DNA): TGTGCCAGAGGCGGACGGTCGATATACGAGCAGTACTTC.

This clonotype was recorded many times. The chain couples TRBV19 to TRBJ2-2, with TRBD1 matching 8 bases. The germline V gene has CDR1 LNHDA and CDR2 SQIVND (reference sequence). CDR3 length equals 13 residues. Trimming removed 7 bases from V and 5 bases from J; junction bases left unmatched: 3. The CDR3 DNA follows: TGTGCCAGTACCCAGGGGGCAACCGGGGAGCTGTTTTTT. This codes for CASTQGATGELFF.

Regarding this clonotype: This may stem from a read error, because a much larger clone lies one nucleotide away. CDR3 DNA sequence: TGTGCCAGCAGATTTGGACGGTACAATGAGCAGTTCTTC. Amino acids: CASRFGRYNEQFF. The rearrangement joins TRBV12-3 or TRBV12-4 to TRBJ2-1; unclear D gene. CDR3 length equals 13 residues. V was shortened by 6 bases and J by 4 bases, with 10 bases between the two germline ends.

Concerning this clonotype: A single base separates this from a much larger clone, so it may be a read error. The rearrangement links TRBV11-3 to TRBJ2-7, with a weak D call TRBD1 (6 bases). Trimming took off 5 bases at V and 10 bases at J, with 15 bases between the two ends. The germline V gene encodes CDR1 SGHNT and CDR2 YENEEA. The CDR3 has 12 residues. The CDR3 sequence: CASSQTGFDQYF. The DNA of the CDR3 is TGTGCCAGCAGCCAAACAGGGTTCGATCAGTACTTC.

This clonotype has a count of ten or more. This chain links TRBV6-2 or TRBV6-3 with TRBJ1-2; D is undetermined. V lost 6 bases to trimming and J lost 8 bases, with 19 bases between them. The germline V gene encodes CDR1 MNHEY and CDR2 SVGEGT. The CDR3 consists of 14 residues. The CDR3 DNA reads TGTGCCAGCAGCCAGGCGGGTTTCAGCGGGGGCTACACCTTC. Translation gives CASSQAGFSGGYTF.

Details on this clonotype: The conserved phenylalanine or tryptophan normally closing the CDR3 is absent here, so this likely arose from a read error. This chain uses TRBV7-9 with TRBJ2-7; 8 nucleotides align to TRBD1. V shed 7 bases and J 5 bases; nucleotides not matched to a gene: 10. The CDR3 runs to 14 residues. CDR1 and CDR2 from the germline V gene are SEHNR and FQNEAQ (reference sequence). CDR3 protein: CASIPSDRGNEQYS. The DNA of the CDR3 is TGTGCCAGCATCCCATCAGACAGGGGAAACGAGCAGTACTCC.

With regard to this clonotype: This may be a read error: a much more frequent sequence differs by one nucleotide. V is TRBV7-9 and J is TRBJ1-2; a weak D match, TRBD1 (6 bases). The CDR3 contains 13 residues. V dropped 7 bases and J dropped 5 bases, with 14 bases sitting between them. Germline V CDR1 and CDR2: SEHNR, FQNEAQ (reference sequence). CDR3 protein: CASIKGGTYGYTF. CDR3 bases: TGTGCCAGCATCAAGGGGGGGACATATGGCTACACCTTC.

Regarding this clonotype: A single base separates this from a much larger clone, so it may be a read error. The chain links TRBV7-9 to TRBJ1-1; 7 nucleotides agree with TRBD1. CDR3 length: 14 amino acids. The V and J ends lost 8 bases and 1 base, in that order; junction bases with no gene match: 7. Per germline, CDR1 SEHNR and CDR2 FQNEAQ (reference sequence). CDR3 in amino acids: CASEKGASNTEAFF. The CDR3 nucleotides are TGTGCCAGCGAGAAGGGGGCCTCGAACACTGAAGCTTTCTTT. Looking up the rest from reference TRBV7-9 and TRBJ1-1 gives the full variable domain: DTGVSQNPRHKITKRGQNVTFRCDPISEHNRLYWYRQTLGQGPEFLTYFQNEAQLEKSRLLSDRFSAERPKGSFSTLEIQRTEQGDSAMYLCASEKGASNTEAFFGQGTRLTVV.

This clonotype is classed as medium-sized (0.01 to 0.1%). The genes are TRBV6-1 and TRBJ2-7; 9 bases align to TRBD1. Per the germline V gene, CDR1 is MNHNS and CDR2 is SASEGT. This CDR3 is built from 14 residues. The V and J ends lost 6 bases and 4 bases, in that order; junction bases with no gene match: 7. CDR3 loop: CASRSGTGIYEQYF. CDR3 nucleotide sequence: TGTGCCAGCAGGTCCGGGACAGGGATATACGAGCAGTACTTC.

This clonotype was detected ten times or more. The V and J genes are TRBV6-1 and TRBJ1-5, with unresolved D. The CDR3 length is 14 residues. The V end was cut by 5 bases, the J end by 4 bases, with 12 bases between. Germline CDR1 MNHNS, CDR2 SASEGT. The CDR3 reads CASSYGQNNQPQHF. CDR3 DNA: TGTGCCAGCAGTTACGGTCAGAATAATCAGCCCCAGCATTTT.

This clonotype was detected ten times or more. V usage is TRBV24-1 and J usage is TRBJ1-2; 9 nucleotides line up with TRBD1. Germline V gene data show CDR1 as KGHDR and CDR2 as SFDVKD. V shed 4 bases and J 4 bases; nucleotides not matched to a gene: 15. The length of the CDR3 is 18 residues. The CDR3 DNA reads TGTGCCACCAGTGAACCACGGGGCCGGACAGGGGAGGGCTATGGCTACACCTTC. Its protein is CATSEPRGRTGEGYGYTF.

This clonotype was detected only a few times. Here the CDR3 reads CASSPRGIRGPGELFF. As DNA, the CDR3 is TGTGCCAGCAGCCCTCGGGGGATAAGGGGACCCGGGGAGCTGTTTTTT. The rearrangement links TRBV11-3 to TRBJ2-2, with D tentatively TRBD2 (6 bases). V lost 5 bases and J lost 6, with 19 bases in between. The CDR3 extends over 16 amino acids. Per the germline V gene, CDR1 is SGHNT and CDR2 is YENEEA. Together with reference TRBV11-3 and TRBJ2-2, the CDR3 gives the full variable domain: EAGVVQSPRYKIIEKKQPVAFWCNPISGHNTLYWYLQNLGQGPELLIRYENEEAVDDSQLPKDRFSAERLKGVDSTLKIQPAELGDSAVYLCASSPRGIRGPGELFFGEGSRLTVL.

V gene TRBV7-3 combines with J gene TRBJ2-1; D might be TRBD2 (6 bases). The V gene's germline CDR1 is SGHTA and CDR2 FQGTGA. This CDR3 is built from 16 residues. The ends were cut back, 0 bases at V and 0 bases at J, with 9 bases in the middle. In nucleotides, the CDR3 is TGTGCCAGCAGCTTAACCCCCGGGAGCTCCTACAATGAGCAGTTCTTC. Translation gives CASSLTPGSSYNEQFF.